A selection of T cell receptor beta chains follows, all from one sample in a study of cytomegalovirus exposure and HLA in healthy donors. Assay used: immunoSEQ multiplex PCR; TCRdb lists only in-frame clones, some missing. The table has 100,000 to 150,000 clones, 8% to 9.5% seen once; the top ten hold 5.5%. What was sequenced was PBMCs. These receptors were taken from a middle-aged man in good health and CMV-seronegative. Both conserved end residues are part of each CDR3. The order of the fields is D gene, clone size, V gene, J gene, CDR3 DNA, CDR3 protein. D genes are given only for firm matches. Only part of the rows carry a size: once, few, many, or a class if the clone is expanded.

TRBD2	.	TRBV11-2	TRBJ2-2	TGTGCCAGCAGCCCCACCGGGGGGTTTGCCGGGGAGCTGTTTTTT	CASSPTGGFAGELFF
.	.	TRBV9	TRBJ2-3	TGTGCCAGCAGCGTCAACCCTAAGTCACAGGATACGCAGTATTTT	CASSVNPKSQDTQYF
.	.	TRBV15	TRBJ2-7	TGTGCCACCAGTTACAGGGACAACTCCTACGAGCAGTACTTC	CATSYRDNSYEQYF
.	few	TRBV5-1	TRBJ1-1	TGCGCCAGCAGCTTGGCGAGGAACACTGAAGCTTTCTTT	CASSLARNTEAFF
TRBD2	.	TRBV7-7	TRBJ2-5	TGTGCCAGCAGCTTAGGGACTAGCGGCCAAGAGACCCAGTACTTC	CASSLGTSGQETQYF
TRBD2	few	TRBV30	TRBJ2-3	TGTGCCTGGGGGGGGACTAATGGTGCAGATACGCAGTATTTT	CAWGGTNGADTQYF
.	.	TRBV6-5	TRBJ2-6	TGTGCCAGCAAGCAGGGGAACTCTGGGGCCAACGTCCTGACTTTC	CASKQGNSGANVLTF
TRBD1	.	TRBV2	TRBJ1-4	TGTGCCAGCAGTCTGACAGGGGTAGGAGAAAAACTGTTTTTT	CASSLTGVGEKLFF
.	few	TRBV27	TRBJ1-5	TGTGCCAGCAGTTGGGCCAGCAATCAGCCCCAGCATTTT	CASSWASNQPQHF
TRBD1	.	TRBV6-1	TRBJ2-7	TGTGCCACAGCGTTATCGGGACAGATTTACTACGAGCAGTACTTC	CATALSGQIYYEQYF
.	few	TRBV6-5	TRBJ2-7	TGTGCCAGCCGTCTCGGCTACGAGCAGTACTTC	CASRLGYEQYF
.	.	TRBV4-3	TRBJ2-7	TGCGCCAGCAGCCCCCTGTCGGGAACCGAGCAGTACTTC	CASSPLSGTEQYF
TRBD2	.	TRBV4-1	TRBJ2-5	TGCGCCAGCAGCCAAGAGGGGAGCGGGGGGGCCCTCTTAGTAGAGACCCAGTACTTC	CASSQEGSGGALLVETQYF
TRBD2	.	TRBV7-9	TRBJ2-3	TGTGCCAGCAGCCCCGGGCCTAGCGGGGGACCAGATACGCAGTATTTT	CASSPGPSGGPDTQYF
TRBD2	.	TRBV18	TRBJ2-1	TGTGCCAGCTCACCCCCTACGAGAAGCGGGGGGGTATACAATGAGCAGTTCTTC	CASSPPTRSGGVYNEQFF
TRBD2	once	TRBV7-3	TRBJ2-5	TGTGCCAGCAGCTTAACTAGCGGGGTGGAGACCCAGTACTTC	CASSLTSGVETQYF
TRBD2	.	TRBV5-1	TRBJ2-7	TGCGCCAGCAGCTTGGGGGGTCAGCGGGGGGACGAGCAGTACTTC	CASSLGGQRGDEQYF
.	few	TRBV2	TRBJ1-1	TGTGCCAGCAGTGAAGGGAGTGCGACGAGCGTGAACACTGAAGCTTTCTTT	CASSEGSATSVNTEAFF
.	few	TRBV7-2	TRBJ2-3	TGTGCCAGCTCCCGGTCCGGGTTTTCAGATACGCAGTATTTT	CASSRSGFSDTQYF
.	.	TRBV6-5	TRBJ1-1	TGTGCCAGCAGTTACTCGTCAACAGGATTGAACACTGAAGCTTTCTTT	CASSYSSTGLNTEAFF
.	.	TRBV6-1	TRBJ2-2	TGTGCCAGCAAAGAAAGGACAGCGAACACCGGGGAGCTGTTTTTT	CASKERTANTGELFF
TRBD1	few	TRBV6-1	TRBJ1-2	TGTGCCAGCAGTACCCGGACAGGGGGCTATGGCTACACCTTC	CASSTRTGGYGYTF
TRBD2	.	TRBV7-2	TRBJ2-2	TGTGCCAGCAGCTTAGGGCTAGCGGCTAACACCGGGGAGCTGTTTTTT	CASSLGLAANTGELFF
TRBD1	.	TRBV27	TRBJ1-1	TGTGCCAGCAGGTGGGACAGGGGGTACACTGAAGCTTTCTTT	CASRWDRGYTEAFF
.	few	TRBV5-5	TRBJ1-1	TGTGCCAGCAGCTTGTCCTGGGCCGGGAACACTGAAGCTTTCTTT	CASSLSWAGNTEAFF
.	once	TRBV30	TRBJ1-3	TGTGCCTGGAGTGACAGCTCTGGAAACGCCATATATTTT	CAWSDSSGNAIYF